This TCR beta chain was identified during a study of T cell responses to AZD1222 COVID-19 vaccine. Measured with immunoSEQ multiplex PCR; TCRdb has only the in-frame clones, and not every one. This repertoire shows 85,000 to 120,000 clones, less than 95% found once; its top ten account for 8%. In regard to this clone: The antigen remains undetermined.

Trimming took 3 bases from V and 10 from J, leaving 9 bases between them. The CDR3 covers 11 residues. General study points: Once two AZD1222 doses were given, Spike-specific TCR breadth and depth went up. The donor cohort was predominantly white British with a female majority, and clonal diversity may have been underestimated. Repertoires in all cases were sampled only once the peak T cell response had passed.

The sequence was collected from an adult who received the AZD1222 COVID-19 vaccine. The sequences come from peripheral blood, collected 28 days after the second AZD1222 dose. The chain couples TRBV12-3 or TRBV12-4 to TRBJ1-1, with D unclear. The CDR3, as DNA: TGTGCCAGCAGTTTGATGGAGAGAGCTTTCTTT. This gives the protein CASSLMERAFF.